This T cell receptor (beta chain) originates from a study of Ad26.COV2.S vaccination and SARS-CoV-2 variants. The sample's treatment: over 15 received Ad26.COV2.S at low or high dose, single or two shots; about 5 received placebo; per-sample allocation not given. It was on day 63 after the first vaccine or placebo injection that samples were taken. Boston supplied an adult donor aged 18-55 years. Only in-frame clones appear in the TCRdb table, and some are missing; sequencing was by immunoSEQ multiplex PCR. The repertoire consists of about 440,000 clones, with less than 95% occurring once and the leading ten covering approximately 4.3%. Sequenced material: peripheral blood, taken in a trial of Ad26.COV2.S vaccine versus placebo. The receptor comes from a person aged 18-65 years who received the Ad26.COV2.S COVID-19 vaccine or a placebo.

The CDR3 sequence: CASSSGARGYTF. CDR3 DNA: TGTGCCAGCAGTTCGGGGGCGCGGGGCTACACCTTC. This chain joins TRBV28 and TRBJ1-2, with D maybe TRBD1 (6 bases). V shed 4 bases and J shed 8 bases, with 11 bases lying between them. This CDR3 spans 12 amino acids. Germline V lookup: CDR1 MDHEN, CDR2 SYDVKM.